A single sample gave rise to the 9 T cell receptor beta chains below, sequenced in a study of T cells expressing NK-cell markers. Reanalyzing the 5' RACE reads, TCRdb keeps one entry per CDR3 protein, without DNA. The repertoire table contains about half a million distinct CDR3 sequences. The sequenced sample consisted of blood T cells: a sorted CD56 or NKG2C T cell subset, CD4+ or CD8+ T cells, or bulk PBMC T cells (not recorded which). These receptors were obtained from a woman aged 50 to 65 in good health.

The chain's CDR3 is CASSLGYRRSTDTQYF. V is TRBV5-1 and J is TRBJ2-3. Germline V gives CDR1 SGHRS, CDR2 YFSETQ. The CDR3 is 16 amino acids.

The chain has TRBV29-1 and TRBJ1-2; there is no DNA to check the TCRdb D call of TRBD1. The CDR3 spans 12 residues. CDR1 SQVTM and CDR2 ANQGSEA come from the germline V gene. CDR3 residues: CSGTGTNYGYTF.

This rearrangement joins TRBV3-1 to TRBJ1-1; TCRdb outputs TRBD1, but without DNA this stays unchecked. CDR1 and CDR2 from the germline V gene are LGHDT and YNNKEL (reference sequence). The CDR3 loop spans 16 amino acids. CDR3 sequence reads: CASSQEAPTLNTEAFF.

The chain combines TRBV6-5 with TRBJ2-1; TCRdb names TRBD2, which stays unverified in the absence of DNA. CDR3 length: 15 amino acids. The germline gives CDR1 MNHEY, CDR2 SVGAGI. CDR3 sequence: CASSTLLAGGNEQFF.

The V gene is TRBV6-2 or TRBV6-3, the J gene TRBJ2-2; TCRdb reports TRBD1, a call that lacks DNA to check it against. The CDR3 runs 15 residues. Germline V gene sequence: CDR1 MNHEY, CDR2 SVGEGT. The CDR3 loop is CASSEGQGPTGELFF.

V is TRBV20-1 and J is TRBJ2-1; TCRdb names TRBD2, which stays unverified in the absence of DNA. There are 16 residues in the CDR3. Germline V gene sequence: CDR1 DFQATT, CDR2 SNEGSKA (reference sequence). CDR3 region: CSASEASGSVSYEQFF.

The chain uses TRBV20-1 and TRBJ1-1. Germline V gives CDR1 DFQATT, CDR2 SNEGSKA (reference sequence). The CDR3 sequence is 13 residues long. The CDR3 loop is CSAEHGDGTEAFF.

This sequence joins TRBV27 and TRBJ1-5. Germline CDR1 and CDR2: MNHEY and SMNVEV (reference sequence). The CDR3 has 15 amino acids. The CDR3 spells CASSLYSNGNQPQHF.

The V and J genes are TRBV10-1 and TRBJ1-2. Germline CDR1 WNHNN, CDR2 SYGVQD (reference sequence). This CDR3 has 13 amino acids. CDR3 loop: CASSEFDDGGYTF.